This entry features one T cell receptor (beta chain) sequence. What this receptor recognizes is not known. The record has no base qualities; no much larger clone is one base away. This entry is derived from a study of cytomegalovirus exposure and HLA in healthy donors listed by TCRdb under 2017. In terms of the full investigation: An earlier analysis of 587 of the donors reported 276 Gb of sequence data and around 110 million unique TCR beta sequences obtained from around 170 million T cells. About 280 gigabases of sequencing data and 78 million or so unique TCR sequences were included in an early release covering roughly 700 HLA-typed donors. Among the approximately 400 genotyped donors, 75% to 90% belonged to the genetic ancestry cluster associated with self-reported Caucasian donors. The study was designed to test whether signatures of past pathogen exposure could be identified by cataloging public T cell receptors. The T cell repertoires of about 700 subjects were profiled by immunosequencing and related to cytomegalovirus serostatus. Besides the first cohort of around 700 subjects, a separate validation cohort made up of over 95 different subjects was used. High-throughput TCR immunosequencing, statistical association of individual TCRs with disease status, and machine learning were combined to predict cytomegalovirus infection status. A later analysis re-examined previously published TCR beta repertoires from more than 650 donors and added high-resolution HLA genotyping to investigate patterns of TCR occurrence. Rather than drawing on any new phenotypic data, the later analysis identified candidate immune exposures from TCR beta sequences and the way those sequences occurred across donors. To decide whether each TCR beta V gene segment behaved as functional or pseudogenic, an earlier analysis of approximately 590 of the donors relied on high-throughput TCR beta sequencing. Donor age, sex, ethnicity and CMV serostatus were collected together with the repertoire data. A later genetic analysis used genome-wide SNP genotypes for about three fifths of the roughly 700 donors, treating that subset as a discovery cohort. Every repertoire in the discovery cohort had been generated on one and the same sequencing platform. HLA typing included class I and class II loci at four-digit resolution. Typing coverage differed by locus: A, B, C, DRB1 and DQB1 were typed in roughly 620-630 donors, DQA1 in approximately 520, DPA1 in nearly 610, and DPB1 in approximately 450. A handful of DR-DQ haplotypes were handled as single units for association and clustering because linkage in the cohort was strong. Among around 400 genotyped donors of the cohort, an average of approximately 200,000 unique TCR beta nucleotide sequences was sequenced per donor, of which 15% to 20% were non-productive.

The method was the immunoSEQ multiplex PCR assay. For the multiplex PCR, a mixture combining 60 forward primers for TCR Vbeta segments and 13 reverse primers for TCR Jbeta segments was used. A multiplex PCR assay on genomic DNA amplified the CDR3 region of rearranged TCR beta genes. The Illumina HiSeq System was used to sequence the amplified TCR beta libraries as 87-base-pair reads. The study's processing was this. A later analysis counted 65 million to 90 million unique TCR beta chains across the 650 to 700 repertoires, and 10 million to 11 million of these chains were shared by at least two donors. Raw reads were error-corrected and collapsed into unique sequences with a nearest-neighbor algorithm that merged closely related sequences to remove PCR and sequencing errors. V, D and J gene segments were assigned by aligning CDR3 sequences to IMGT reference sequences. For a sequence to be retained, a match of at least six nucleotides was required to both a V gene segment and a J gene segment. A rearrangement was called productive if the CDR3 had no stop codons and remained in frame with V and J, and every other rearrangement was called non-productive. Following IMGT convention, CDR3 was defined as the stretch from the second conserved V-encoded cysteine up to the conserved J-encoded phenylalanine. The earlier analysis of 550 to 650 of the donors excluded any sequence lacking an unambiguous match to a single V gene segment. An earlier analysis of a few hundred of the donors classified V segments as functional when productive rearrangements were above 56.7% and as segregating when the standard deviation between donors was above 5%. A statistical classification framework was developed to diagnose cytomegalovirus status using the catalog of TCR beta chain sequences. V and J gene assignment, in a later analysis, came from comparing TCR nucleotide sequences with IMGT/GENE-DB human TR gene sequences. A later analysis assigned CDR3 sequences and most-parsimonious VDJ recombination scenarios with the TCRdist pipeline. A later analysis defined each TCR beta chain by its CDR3 amino acid sequence plus V-gene family, and excluded reads lacking a unique V-gene family. In a later analysis, around 650 highly shared, low-generation-probability nucleotide sequences were removed to address suspected cross-contamination and a sequencing artifact. For each public chain, a later analysis derived a clonal expansion index from normalized ranks of inferred template counts within each repertoire. In a later analysis, generation probabilities were computed with a VDJ recombination model fitted to out-of-frame rearrangements, and the resulting probabilities were checked against IGoR. In a later analysis, TCR-TCR, TCR-HLA and TCR-CMV co-occurrence was scored with hypergeometric tests, and a repertoire-size bias correction was applied to TCR pairs. A later analysis estimated false discovery rates by permuting HLA or CMV assignments 20 times. A later analysis grouped co-occurring TCRs with DBSCAN, adding TCRdist sequence similarity when clustering within HLA-allele-positive subsets. For co-occurrence clustering, repertoires with fewer than 30,000 or more than 120,000 public chains were excluded, along with roughly 5 repertoires with anomalous nucleotide sharing. The table comes from immuneACCESS by way of TCRdb, which keeps in-frame sequences with V and J called. Part of the clones is missing from these tables; in studies checked, under half for an unresolved V gene and the rest for unknown reasons. V and J calls and clone size are those listed in that table; D and trimming were worked out from the DNA. The sample includes some 190,000 clones, with more than 75% observed a single time. The ten largest account for about 1.5% of the sample.

In total, 500 to 700 healthy bone marrow donors made up the cohort. All cohort members were sampled while nominally healthy, although unrecorded immune exposures were likely present. The donor was CMV seronegative and belonged to the group of 352 seronegative cohort members. Each donor provided a peripheral blood sample, and peripheral blood mononuclear cells were used for TCR beta sequencing. The Qiagen DNeasy Blood Extraction Kit was used to extract genomic DNA from the blood cell samples. Results and caveats for the whole study, not just this receptor: Strong co-occurrence of HLA alleles, especially DR and DQ, made assigning TCR associations to individual alleles difficult. Across donors, most TCR sequences were observed very rarely, whereas some public TCRs were present in many individuals. Immune exposure information for the cohort was limited to CMV serostatus. A further reported finding was that TCR beta sequences accurately predicted the HLA-A and HLA-B alleles for most subjects in the first cohort. Compared with equally common non-associated chains, HLA-associated TCR beta chains in a later analysis were more clonally expanded and had lower generation probabilities. Broadly in line with IMGT annotations, most TCR beta V segments showed up in productive rearrangements about 90% or about 30% of the time in an earlier analysis of 450 to 750 of the donors. According to a later analysis, most CMV-associated TCR beta chains appeared to be HLA-restricted, and the HLA associations seemed to be driven largely by CMV exposure. In a later genetic analysis, fewer N-insertions in productive TCRs were reported among donors in an Asian-associated ancestry cluster than the roughly 700-donor mean. Sequencing depth was assumed to be roughly uniform across donors in the presence/absence analyses, though that assumption may not hold. The earlier analysis of approximately 560 of the donors excluded fewer than 20 rarely observed V segments, including chromosome 9 orphons, because counts were too low. HLA typing was unavailable for some donors at each locus, so association tests used only the typed subset. An association between a missense DCLRE1C variant and V-gene and J-gene trimming of TCR beta chains was found in a later genetic analysis and replicated in an independent cohort. A cluster of highly shared sequence variants was judged likely to be a technical artifact of the sequencing pipeline. A total of 150 to 200 TCR beta chains were listed by the study as associated with cytomegalovirus. In vitro tests confirmed that three of the cytomegalovirus-associated TCR beta chains recognize cytomegalovirus antigens. The authors suggested that the approach could potentially be generalized to other disease states and immunological phenotypes. The classifier was reported to diagnose cytomegalovirus status with high specificity and sensitivity in both the original cohort and the validation cohort. This cohort had only TCR beta chains sequenced, and the lack of alpha or paired-chain data limited which features could be detected. In a later analysis, several top co-occurrence clusters were reported to appear linked to parvovirus B19, influenza, CMV and Epstein-Barr virus. Linkage disequilibrium might explain the correlated functional status among segregating V segments, but an unknown experimental factor could not be ruled out. A later analysis found that TCR association rates varied across HLA loci, with DRB1 alleles showing the most associated TCRs and HLA-C alleles the fewest. In a later analysis, over 15,000 TCR beta sequences were associated with specific HLA alleles at a false discovery rate of 0.05.

This TCR came from a man aged 35-49 years in good health and CMV-seronegative. Sequencing input: PBMCs.

In nucleotide form, the sequence is TGTGCCAGCAGCTTGGTCAGGGCGGGGCCCCTCCACTTT. It translates as CASSLVRAGPLHF. The V gene is TRBV5-6 and the J gene is TRBJ1-6, and the D gene may be TRBD1, 5 bases matching. The germline V gene gives CDR1 as SGHDT and CDR2 as YYEEEE. Cut back by 0 bases and 13 bases, the V and J ends lie 11 bases apart. From the cysteine through the phenylalanine, the CDR3 covers 13 amino acids. The DNA shown is the 39-base CDR3, in frame from base 1.